Listed below are T cell receptor beta chains from one sample, sequenced in a study of T cells in Graves' hyperthyroidism and ophthalmopathy. TCRdb ran MiXCR on the multiplex PCR reads and lists one entry per CDR3 protein. The sample consists of about 500,000 distinct CDR3 sequences, over 15% of them appearing once. Sequenced input: blood. The receptors derive from a woman aged 18-30 years with Graves' ophthalmopathy. CDR3s include the opening cysteine and the closing phenylalanine or tryptophan. D genes are given only for firm matches. Some rows have no size entry. The others give once, few or many, or a class for an expanded clone.

j_gene: TRBJ1-5
abundance: many
d_gene: .
v_gene: TRBV6-5
CDR3aa: CASSYDRNQPQHF
CDR3nt: TGTGCCAGCAGTTACGACAGGAATCAGCCCCAGCATTTT

j_gene: TRBJ2-3
abundance: many
d_gene: TRBD2
v_gene: TRBV7-8
CDR3aa: CASSRNSGRVTDTQYF
CDR3nt: TGTGCCAGCAGCCGTAATAGCGGGAGGGTCACAGATACGCAGTATTTT

j_gene: TRBJ2-3
abundance: few
d_gene: .
v_gene: TRBV7-9
CDR3aa: CASSLIQGVRDTQYF
CDR3nt: TGTGCCAGCAGCTTAATTCAGGGCGTGAGAGATACGCAGTATTTT

j_gene: TRBJ2-1
abundance: once
d_gene: .
v_gene: TRBV7-9
CDR3aa: CASSPRARDTNNYNEQFF
CDR3nt: TGTGCCAGCAGCCCCAGGGCGAGGGACACCAATAATTACAATGAGCAGTTCTTC

j_gene: TRBJ1-2
abundance: .
d_gene: .
v_gene: TRBV30
CDR3aa: CAWGPSLQRTGTPRTF
CDR3nt: TGTGCCTGGGGTCCTTCATTACAAAGAACCGGGACCCCGCGAACCTTC

j_gene: TRBJ1-2
abundance: .
d_gene: TRBD1
v_gene: TRBV6-1
CDR3aa: CAIGGQGSNYGYTF
CDR3nt: TGTGCCATCGGGGGACAGGGTAGTAACTATGGCTACACCTTC

j_gene: TRBJ2-1
abundance: .
d_gene: .
v_gene: TRBV19
CDR3aa: CASSPTEGFYNEQLF
CDR3nt: TGTGCCAGTAGTCCTACGGAGGGTTTCTACAATGAGCAGCTCTTC

j_gene: TRBJ1-5
abundance: many
d_gene: .
v_gene: TRBV2
CDR3aa: CASSGGAPGNQPQHF
CDR3nt: TGTGCCAGCAGTGGGGGGGCGCCGGGCAATCAGCCCCAGCATTTT

j_gene: TRBJ1-6
abundance: .
d_gene: .
v_gene: TRBV20-1
CDR3aa: CSAPSRALNNSPLHF
CDR3nt: TGCAGTGCCCCTTCGAGGGCCCTTAATAATTCACCCCTCCACTTT

j_gene: TRBJ2-7
abundance: many
d_gene: TRBD1
v_gene: TRBV30
CDR3aa: CACDRDSYEQYF
CDR3nt: TGTGCCTGCGACAGGGATTCCTACGAGCAGTACTTC

j_gene: TRBJ1-5
abundance: many
d_gene: .
v_gene: TRBV6-1
CDR3aa: CASSTGFNQPQHF
CDR3nt: TGTGCCAGCAGTACAGGGTTCAATCAGCCCCAGCATTTT

j_gene: TRBJ1-1
abundance: .
d_gene: TRBD1
v_gene: TRBV6-1
CDR3aa: CASTPGQGRPEAFF
CDR3nt: TGTGCCAGCACCCCGGGACAGGGGAGACCTGAAGCTTTCTTT

j_gene: TRBJ2-1
abundance: many
d_gene: .
v_gene: TRBV7-8
CDR3aa: CASSSETHEQFF
CDR3nt: TGTGCCAGCAGCTCCGAGACCCATGAGCAGTTCTTC

j_gene: TRBJ1-1
abundance: .
d_gene: .
v_gene: TRBV10-3
CDR3aa: CAISGEGAEAFF
CDR3nt: TGTGCCATCAGTGGAGAGGGGGCTGAAGCTTTCTTT

j_gene: TRBJ1-4
abundance: many
d_gene: .
v_gene: TRBV28
CDR3aa: CASKGGTNEKLFF
CDR3nt: TGTGCCAGCAAAGGGGGGACTAATGAAAAACTGTTTTTT

j_gene: TRBJ2-7
abundance: few
d_gene: .
v_gene: TRBV28
CDR3aa: CASSGRDTGGYEQYF
CDR3nt: TGTGCCAGCAGCGGCCGGGACACTGGCGGCTACGAGCAGTACTTC

j_gene: TRBJ2-7
abundance: .
d_gene: TRBD2
v_gene: TRBV28
CDR3aa: CASRGLAGEYEQYF
CDR3nt: TGTGCCAGCCGGGGACTAGCGGGAGAATACGAGCAGTACTTC

j_gene: TRBJ2-3
abundance: many
d_gene: TRBD2
v_gene: TRBV20-1
CDR3aa: CSATGTSGGEFTDTQYF
CDR3nt: TGCAGTGCAACCGGGACTAGCGGGGGGGAATTCACAGATACGCAGTATTTT

j_gene: TRBJ1-2
abundance: many
d_gene: TRBD1
v_gene: TRBV6-1
CDR3aa: CASSADSGTGSSYTF
CDR3nt: TGTGCCAGCAGTGCAGACTCCGGGACAGGGTCTAGCTACACCTTC

j_gene: TRBJ2-7
abundance: many
d_gene: .
v_gene: TRBV30
CDR3aa: CAWSLRTRDEQYF
CDR3nt: TGTGCCTGGAGTCTCCGAACACGGGACGAGCAGTACTTC

j_gene: TRBJ2-1
abundance: .
d_gene: TRBD2
v_gene: TRBV12-3/TRBV12-4
CDR3aa: CASSLRSGGSNEQFF
CDR3nt: TGTGCCAGCAGTTTAAGGTCGGGAGGGTCCAATGAGCAGTTCTTC

j_gene: TRBJ2-2
abundance: .
d_gene: TRBD2
v_gene: TRBV4-1
CDR3aa: CASSTRLAGLTGELFF
CDR3nt: TGCGCCAGCAGCACCCGACTAGCGGGGTTAACCGGGGAGCTGTTTTTT

j_gene: TRBJ2-5
abundance: few
d_gene: TRBD1
v_gene: TRBV6-1
CDR3aa: CASRDRGRQETQYF
CDR3nt: TGTGCCAGCAGGGACAGGGGGCGTCAAGAGACCCAGTACTTC

j_gene: TRBJ1-1
abundance: many
d_gene: .
v_gene: TRBV27
CDR3aa: CASSSGSTEAFF
CDR3nt: TGTGCCAGCAGCTCAGGGAGCACTGAAGCTTTCTTT

j_gene: TRBJ1-1
abundance: many
d_gene: .
v_gene: TRBV5-1
CDR3aa: CASSLEQPNTEAFF
CDR3nt: TGCGCCAGCAGCTTGGAGCAGCCTAACACTGAAGCTTTCTTT

j_gene: TRBJ2-7
abundance: .
d_gene: .
v_gene: TRBV7-2
CDR3aa: CASSPRASGNEQYF
CDR3nt: TGTGCCAGCAGCCCCCGTGCGTCGGGCAACGAGCAGTACTTC

j_gene: TRBJ2-1
abundance: .
d_gene: .
v_gene: TRBV14
CDR3aa: CASSQDRRETYNEQFF
CDR3nt: TGTGCCAGCAGCCAAGACCGCAGAGAAACCTACAATGAGCAGTTCTTC

j_gene: TRBJ2-2
abundance: .
d_gene: TRBD1
v_gene: TRBV7-2
CDR3aa: CASSSSGTGITGELFF
CDR3nt: TGTGCCAGCAGCTCCTCCGGGACAGGAATAACCGGGGAGCTGTTTTTT

j_gene: TRBJ1-5
abundance: .
d_gene: .
v_gene: TRBV12-3/TRBV12-4
CDR3aa: CASSPSGYQPQHF
CDR3nt: TGTGCCAGCAGTCCTTCGGGGTATCAGCCCCAGCATTTT

j_gene: TRBJ2-5
abundance: few
d_gene: .
v_gene: TRBV6-1
CDR3aa: CASSEVVDTQYF
CDR3nt: TGTGCCAGCAGTGAGGTGGTAGACACGCAGTACTTC

j_gene: TRBJ2-1
abundance: .
d_gene: TRBD1
v_gene: TRBV5-1
CDR3aa: CASSLFGGQSSYNEQFF
CDR3nt: TGCGCCAGCAGCTTGTTTGGGGGACAGTCCTCCTACAATGAGCAGTTCTTC

j_gene: TRBJ1-2
abundance: many
d_gene: TRBD1
v_gene: TRBV6-5
CDR3aa: CASSYETGGGYTF
CDR3nt: TGTGCCAGCAGTTACGAGACAGGGGGTGGCTACACCTTC

j_gene: TRBJ2-5
abundance: .
d_gene: .
v_gene: TRBV7-8
CDR3aa: CASTPEDQALYF
CDR3nt: TGTGCCAGCACCCCTGAGGACCAAGCATTATACTTC

j_gene: TRBJ2-1
abundance: many
d_gene: TRBD1
v_gene: TRBV7-2
CDR3aa: CASSVDRGFYNEQFF
CDR3nt: TGTGCCAGCAGCGTCGACAGGGGGTTCTACAATGAGCAGTTCTTC

j_gene: TRBJ2-2
abundance: many
d_gene: TRBD2
v_gene: TRBV7-8
CDR3aa: CASSSSGRATGELFF
CDR3nt: TGTGCCAGCAGCTCTAGCGGGAGGGCCACCGGGGAGCTGTTTTTT

j_gene: TRBJ2-5
abundance: many
d_gene: TRBD2
v_gene: TRBV20-1
CDR3aa: CSAPTSGSSETQYF
CDR3nt: TGCAGTGCCCCGACTAGCGGGAGCTCGGAGACCCAGTACTTC

j_gene: TRBJ2-3
abundance: many
d_gene: TRBD2
v_gene: TRBV28
CDR3aa: CASSPASGSADTQYF
CDR3nt: TGTGCCAGCAGTCCCGCTAGCGGGAGTGCAGATACGCAGTATTTT

j_gene: TRBJ1-2
abundance: few
d_gene: .
v_gene: TRBV20-1
CDR3aa: CSAQAREGYGYTF
CDR3nt: TGCAGTGCTCAGGCCAGGGAGGGCTATGGCTACACCTTC

j_gene: TRBJ2-5
abundance: many
d_gene: .
v_gene: TRBV20-1
CDR3aa: CSARGLGETQYF
CDR3nt: TGCAGTGCTAGAGGCCTGGGAGAGACCCAGTACTTC

j_gene: TRBJ2-1
abundance: .
d_gene: .
v_gene: TRBV4-2
CDR3aa: CASSQIDVGGHNEQFF
CDR3nt: TGTGCCAGCAGCCAGATTGATGTGGGGGGCCACAATGAGCAGTTCTTC

j_gene: TRBJ1-1
abundance: few
d_gene: .
v_gene: TRBV29-1
CDR3aa: CSVGNGEAFF
CDR3nt: TGCAGCGTGGGGAACGGGGAAGCTTTCTTT

j_gene: TRBJ2-7
abundance: few
d_gene: TRBD1
v_gene: TRBV4-1
CDR3aa: CASSQGQFNYYEQYF
CDR3nt: TGCGCCAGCAGCCAGGGACAGTTTAACTACTACGAGCAGTACTTC

j_gene: TRBJ2-1
abundance: .
d_gene: TRBD1
v_gene: TRBV5-8
CDR3aa: CASSLEAGGSYNEQFF
CDR3nt: TGTGCCAGCAGCTTGGAGGCAGGGGGCTCCTACAATGAGCAGTTCTTC

j_gene: TRBJ2-7
abundance: few
d_gene: TRBD1
v_gene: TRBV18
CDR3aa: CASSPTGGYYEQYF
CDR3nt: TGTGCCAGCTCACCGACAGGGGGCTACTACGAGCAGTACTTC

j_gene: TRBJ1-2
abundance: many
d_gene: .
v_gene: TRBV6-5
CDR3aa: CASSYSETYGYTF
CDR3nt: TGTGCCAGCAGTTACTCCGAGACATATGGCTACACCTTC

j_gene: TRBJ1-5
abundance: few
d_gene: .
v_gene: TRBV20-1
CDR3aa: CSAKPGTLAPYQPQHF
CDR3nt: TGCAGTGCTAAACCCGGGACACTAGCGCCCTATCAGCCCCAGCATTTT

j_gene: TRBJ1-2
abundance: many
d_gene: .
v_gene: TRBV7-9
CDR3aa: CASSLYLDGFYGYTF
CDR3nt: TGTGCCAGCAGCCTATACCTGGACGGATTCTATGGCTACACCTTC

j_gene: TRBJ1-2
abundance: .
d_gene: .
v_gene: TRBV5-8
CDR3aa: CASSLVAWDYGYTF
CDR3nt: TGTGCCAGCAGCTTGGTTGCCTGGGATTATGGCTACACCTTC

j_gene: TRBJ1-1
abundance: few
d_gene: .
v_gene: TRBV4-2
CDR3aa: CASSQDQRGRLKRGNTEAFF
CDR3nt: TGTGCCAGCAGCCAAGATCAACGCGGACGCCTAAAAAGGGGGAACACTGAAGCTTTCTTT

j_gene: TRBJ1-6
abundance: few
d_gene: .
v_gene: TRBV30
CDR3aa: CAWSDGRDSPLHF
CDR3nt: TGTGCCTGGAGTGATGGTAGGGATTCACCCCTCCACTTT